This T cell receptor beta chain was obtained from a study of shared clonotypes between healthy human individuals. At the level of the study: Used for every donor were three CD4 naive, three CD4 memory, two CD8 naive and one CD8 memory plate.

Healthy HIV-negative adults with no recent acute infections or vaccinations were recruited as donors. General study findings and limits: Researchers found naive subsets generally carried larger estimated richness than memory subsets. Relative to clonotypes present in all four donors, those not shared had lower generation probabilities.

Clones were sequenced by immunoSEQ multiplex PCR, and TCRdb holds only the in-frame ones, with some missing. Here the sample spans 300,000 or so clones, around two thirds being singletons. Details on this clone: Its antigen is as yet unknown.

Germline V gene lookup returns CDR1 SGHVS and CDR2 FNYEAQ. The CDR3 has 13 amino acids. V lost 4 bases and J 1 base, leaving 7 bases between the germline ends. The source is a man between 25 and 39 years old in good health. The sample consisted of memory CD4+ T cells sorted from blood. Subset reported: CD45RA-negative fraction. The J gene is TRBJ1-1, the V gene TRBV7-6; no reliable D call. The CDR3 here is CASSSDWNTEAFF. CDR3 DNA sequence: TGTGCCAGCAGCTCGGACTGGAACACTGAAGCTTTCTTT.